The present TCR beta chain was sequenced within a study of T cell repertoires in cytomegalovirus infection. Note on this clonotype: Its matching antigen is unknown.

MiXCR, run by TCRdb on the reads, gives a single entry per CDR3 protein. There are around 570,000 distinct CDR3 sequences in the sample; about 40% occur only once, and around 50% lies in the top ten. Broader study findings: In two of eight donors, the top clonotype was HLA-C-restricted CMV-specific.

The sequence was obtained from a human donor in good health (CMV status not recorded). Some clones in this sample may be carry-over from other donors' samples. Source: cultured PBMCs, taken from culture after CMV antigen stimulation.

Written as DNA, the CDR3 is TGTGCCAGCAGACGGGACAGGTCAACCGGGGAGCTGTTTTTT. It is translated as CASRRDRSTGELFF. V gene TRBV27 combines with J gene TRBJ2-2; 8 bases line up with TRBD1. The CDR3 consists of 14 residues. Germline CDR1 reads MNHEY; CDR2 reads SMNVEV (reference sequence). V gave up 6 bases and J gave up 5 bases; unmatched junction bases: 5.